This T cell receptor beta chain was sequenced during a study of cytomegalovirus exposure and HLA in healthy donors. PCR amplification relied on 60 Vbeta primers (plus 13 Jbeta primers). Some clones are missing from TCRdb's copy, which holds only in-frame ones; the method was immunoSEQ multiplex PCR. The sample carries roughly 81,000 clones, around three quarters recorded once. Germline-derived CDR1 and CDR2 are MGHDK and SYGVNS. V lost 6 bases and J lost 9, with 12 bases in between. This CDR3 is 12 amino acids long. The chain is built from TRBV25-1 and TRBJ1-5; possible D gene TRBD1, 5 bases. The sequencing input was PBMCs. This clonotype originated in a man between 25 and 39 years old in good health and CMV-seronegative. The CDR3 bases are TGTGCCAGCAGCGGGGGTTTTGGGCCCCAGCATTTT. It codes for CASSGGFGPQHF.